This entry describes one TCR beta chain. What antigen it recognizes has not been identified. No much larger clonotype is one base removed from it; base qualities were not supplied. Preparation of the library involved the immunoSEQ multiplex PCR assay. A mixture of 60 forward primers for TCR Vbeta segments and 13 reverse primers for TCR Jbeta segments was used in the multiplex PCR. The CDR3 region of rearranged TCR beta genes was amplified from genomic DNA by a multiplex PCR assay. The amplified TCR beta libraries were sequenced on the Illumina HiSeq System as 87-base-pair reads. The authors' analysis ran thus. A later analysis tallied approximately 87 million unique TCR beta chains across the approximately 670 repertoires, and some 10 million of those chains were shared by two or more donors. A nearest-neighbor algorithm error-corrected the raw reads and collapsed the reads into unique sequences, merging closely related sequences to remove PCR and sequencing errors. CDR3 sequences were aligned to IMGT reference sequences to assign V, D and J gene segments. For a sequence to be retained, a match of at least six nucleotides to both a V gene segment and a J gene segment was required. Rearrangements were called productive when the CDR3 lacked stop codons and stayed in frame with V and J; all others were non-productive. Following IMGT convention, CDR3 was defined as the stretch from the second conserved V-encoded cysteine up to the conserved J-encoded phenylalanine. The earlier analysis of 500 to 600 of the donors excluded sequences that lacked an unambiguous match to a single V gene segment. An earlier analysis of 587 of the donors classified V segments as functional when productive rearrangements were above 56.7% and as segregating when the standard deviation between donors was above 5%. To diagnose cytomegalovirus status from the catalog of TCR beta chain sequences, a statistical classification framework was built. A later analysis assigned V and J genes by comparing TCR nucleotide sequences with IMGT/GENE-DB human TR gene sequences. The TCRdist pipeline was used in a later analysis to assign CDR3 sequences and most-parsimonious VDJ recombination scenarios. In a later analysis, every TCR beta chain was defined by the combination of its CDR3 amino acid sequence and its V-gene family, and reads without a unique V-gene family were dropped. As a way to deal with suspected cross-contamination and a sequencing artifact, a later analysis dropped over 550 nucleotide sequences that were highly shared and had low generation probability. A later analysis calculated a clonal expansion index for each public chain from normalized within-repertoire ranks of inferred template counts. Generation probabilities in a later analysis came from a VDJ recombination model fitted to out-of-frame rearrangements, and those results were checked against IGoR. A later analysis scored TCR-TCR, TCR-HLA and TCR-CMV co-occurrence with hypergeometric tests, applying a repertoire-size bias correction to TCR pairs. To estimate false discovery rates, a later analysis permuted the HLA or CMV assignments 20 times. A later analysis grouped co-occurring TCRs with DBSCAN, adding TCRdist sequence similarity when clustering within HLA-allele-positive subsets. Repertoires with fewer than 30,000 or more than 120,000 public chains were left out of co-occurrence clustering, as were five repertoires with anomalous nucleotide sharing. Sourced from immuneACCESS, this table was stored by TCRdb with only in-frame sequences that have V and J called. A share of the clones is absent; for the studies checked, an unresolved V gene accounts for under half, and the remainder has no known explanation. V and J calls and clone size follow that table, whereas D and trimming were derived from the DNA. Here the sample has approximately 160,000 clones; about 73% occur a single time. Jointly, the top ten make up roughly 13% of the sample.

This specimen belongs to a study of cytomegalovirus exposure and HLA in healthy donors (TCRdb year 2017). Notes on the research overall: According to an earlier analysis of several hundred of the donors, about 180 million T cells yielded 90 million to 140 million unique TCR beta sequences and 276 Gb of sequence data. An early release covering about 600 HLA-typed donors comprised approximately 290 gigabases of sequencing data and tens of millions of unique TCR sequences. Every discovery cohort repertoire had been produced on one sequencing platform. Class I and class II HLA loci were covered by the typing at four-digit resolution. In addition to the first cohort of approximately 670 subjects, a separate validation cohort of approximately 130 different subjects was used. Donor age, sex, ethnicity and CMV serostatus were collected together with the repertoire data. Typing coverage differed by locus: A, B, C, DRB1 and DQB1 were typed in roughly 620-630 donors, DQA1 in roughly 510, DPA1 in 606, and DPB1 in about 450. The genetic ancestry cluster associated with self-reported Caucasian donors included approximately 85% of the roughly 360 genotyped donors. The study aimed to test whether signatures of past pathogen exposure could be identified by cataloging public T cell receptors. The T cell repertoires of under 750 subjects were profiled by immunosequencing and related to cytomegalovirus serostatus. To predict cytomegalovirus infection status, the study combined high-throughput TCR immunosequencing, statistical association of individual TCRs with disease status, and machine learning. Roughly five DR-DQ haplotypes were handled as single units for association and clustering, since linkage in the cohort was strong. An earlier analysis of 587 of the donors used high-throughput TCR beta sequencing to judge whether each TCR beta V gene segment behaved as functional or pseudogenic. In the later analysis, no new phenotypic data were used to find candidate immune exposures; instead, reliance was placed on TCR beta sequences and their occurrence across donors. To study patterns of TCR occurrence, a later analysis re-analyzed previously published TCR beta repertoires from 666 donors and added high-resolution HLA genotyping. A later genetic analysis used genome-wide SNP genotypes for about three fifths of the roughly 700 donors, treating that subset as a discovery cohort. Among approximately 370 genotyped donors of the cohort, an average of around 220,000 unique TCR beta nucleotide sequences was sequenced per donor, of which roughly 17% were non-productive.

The CDR3 runs 16 amino acids, cysteine and phenylalanine included. Only CDR3 DNA remains: 48 bases, in frame from the first base. Via the germline V gene, CDR1 is SGHRS and CDR2 YFSETQ. Trimming removed 0 bases from V and 0 bases from J, leaving 12 bases between the germline ends. The research as a whole found: Over 15 rarely observed V segments, including chromosome 9 orphons, were excluded from the earlier analysis of a few hundred of the donors because counts were too low. Roughly uniform sequencing depth across donors was assumed in presence/absence analyses, although this assumption may not hold. An association between a missense DCLRE1C variant and V-gene and J-gene trimming of TCR beta chains was found in a later genetic analysis and replicated in an independent cohort. At a false discovery rate of 0.05, a later analysis linked approximately 18,000 TCR beta sequences to specific HLA alleles. Linkage disequilibrium might explain the correlated functional status among segregating V segments, but an unknown experimental factor could not be excluded. In an earlier analysis of more than 500 of the donors, most TCR beta V segments appeared in productive rearrangements about 90% or about 30% of the time, broadly matching IMGT annotations. According to a later analysis, most CMV-associated TCR beta chains appeared to be HLA-restricted, and the HLA associations seemed to be driven largely by CMV exposure. The cohort was sequenced for TCR beta chains only, and without alpha or paired-chain data the features that could be detected were limited. A further reported finding was that TCR beta sequences accurately predicted the HLA-A and HLA-B alleles for most subjects in the first cohort. Most TCR sequences were observed very rarely across donors, whereas some public TCRs were present in many individuals. When HLA alleles, especially DR and DQ, strongly co-occurred, attributing TCR associations to individual alleles was difficult. According to a later analysis, parvovirus B19, influenza, CMV and Epstein-Barr virus appeared linked to several top co-occurrence clusters. According to the authors, the approach could potentially be generalized to other disease states and immunological phenotypes. The study listed 164 TCR beta chains as associated with cytomegalovirus. In a later analysis, HLA-associated TCR beta chains showed more clonal expansion and lower generation probabilities than non-associated chains that were equally common. The only immune exposure information available for the cohort was CMV serostatus. In vitro tests confirmed that three of the cytomegalovirus-associated TCR beta chains recognize cytomegalovirus antigens. Because the 87-base-pair reads could not distinguish some IMGT-functional V segments, including TRBV6-2 and TRBV6-3, those segments were excluded. Because HLA typing was missing for some donors at each locus, association tests included only the typed subset. A cluster of highly shared sequence variants was judged likely to be a technical artifact of the sequencing pipeline. According to a later analysis, TCR association rates differed among HLA loci, with DRB1 alleles showing the most associated TCRs and HLA-C alleles showing the fewest. A later genetic analysis reported fewer N-insertions in productive TCRs among donors in an Asian-associated ancestry cluster than the approximately 670-donor mean. The classifier was reported to diagnose cytomegalovirus status with high specificity and sensitivity in both the original cohort and the validation cohort.

The cohort comprised fewer than 750 healthy bone marrow donors. At the time of sampling, all cohort members were nominally healthy, though unrecorded immune exposures were likely present. The donor tested CMV seropositive and was one of the 289 seropositive cohort members. Every donor gave a peripheral blood sample, and the peripheral blood mononuclear cells from that sample were used for TCR beta sequencing. Genomic DNA extraction from the blood cell samples was performed with the Qiagen DNeasy Blood Extraction Kit. The sequencing input was PBMCs. This sequence was found in a woman aged 50 to 60 in good health and CMV-seropositive. Recombination linked TRBV5-1 to TRBJ1-1; confidence is insufficient to name the D gene. The encoded CDR3 is CASSLGTQVMNTEAFF. The nucleotides are TGCGCCAGCAGCTTGGGAACTCAGGTGATGAACACTGAAGCTTTCTTT.